This TCR beta chain is from a study of PD-1 blockade in mismatch repair-deficient tumors. Whole-study context: Enrolled about 2012-2016, patients had progressing, pretreated mismatch repair-deficient cancers of about twelve types.

Three pembrolizumab responders had their TCRs sequenced. Some clones are missing from TCRdb's copy, which holds only in-frame ones; the method was immunoSEQ multiplex PCR. The sample shows approximately 50,000 clones, 78% of them seen only once. Losses at the gene ends were 2 bases for V and 2 bases for J; bases not matched to a gene: 5. The CDR3 totals 15 residues. Germline V gene data show CDR1 as MNHNS and CDR2 as SASEGT. About this clone itself: Its antigen is currently unknown.

Study conclusions and caveats: Tumor-resident clones, often undetectable pretreatment in blood, expanded then contracted after pembrolizumab.

The sequencing here drew on peripheral blood, taken 4 weeks after starting pembrolizumab. This clonotype originated in an adult with mismatch repair-deficient cancer. This rearrangement joins TRBV6-1 to TRBJ2-7, with TRBD2 matching over 8 bases. This CDR3 is CASSENPGGTYEQYF. Written as DNA, the CDR3 is TGTGCCAGCAGTGAAAACCCGGGAGGGACCTACGAGCAGTACTTC.